A selection of T cell receptor beta chains follows, all from one sample in a study of T-cell memory formation after mild COVID-19. TCRdb analysed the 5' RACE reads with MiXCR anew, one entry per CDR3 protein. The table has hundreds of thousands of distinct CDR3 sequences, 15% to 20% seen once; the top ten hold more than 10%. The sample comprised PBMCs or a T cell subset sorted from them (not recorded which). The source of these receptors is an adult woman who had mild COVID-19 (a few samples of this study predate the infection). Cell type and time point are not known. CDR3s include the opening cysteine and the closing phenylalanine or tryptophan. A D gene is named only where the DNA matches it firmly.

>-|TRBV7-9
CASSGDNSYEQYF
>TRBD1|TRBV19
CASRLRQGLNTEAFF
>-|TRBV12-3/TRBV12-4
CASSPHWEVEAFF
>TRBD1|TRBV19
CASSIGQGLQETQYF
>TRBD2|TRBV5-5
CASSTAPLAGVSRGQYF
>-|TRBV6-2/TRBV6-3
CASRGSGERYNEQFF
>-|TRBV3-1
CASSPNGAGYTF
>-|TRBV13
CASSLDRARVSEQYF
>-|TRBV11-3
CASSLTGTRVSGYTF
>-|TRBV7-9
CASSPPESGANVLTF
>-|TRBV4-1
CASSQDGGPNYGYTF
>-|TRBV20-1
CSVSEGLSNQPQHF
>TRBD2|TRBV4-1
CASSPGTSGGAYQETQYF